This T cell receptor beta chain is drawn from a study of blood T cells in healthy people across ages. Notes on the study in general: Diversity estimates from one million T cells were considered underestimates.

With a J-beta primer mix and a sample-barcoded 5' primer, a second PCR ran about 6 to 11 cycles. One entry per CDR3 protein, called by TCRdb with MiXCR from the 5' RACE reads. Here the sample spans 1.5 million to 2 million distinct CDR3 sequences, roughly 49% being singletons. This clonotype was seen a few times. What it binds is unknown. Per-sample yields of isolated PBMCs were at least 7 million. This CDR3 comprises 15 residues. Trimming took 3 bases from V and 4 from J, leaving 16 bases between them. CDR1 and CDR2 from the germline V gene are PRHDT and FYEKMQ (reference sequence). This TCR was recovered from a woman aged 40-49 years in good health. The genes are TRBV13 and TRBJ2-7; possibly TRBD1 or TRBD2 for D (7 bases each). The sequenced sample was blood. The CDR3 DNA reads TGTGCCAGCAGCTTGGGAGGGGGCGCGGAGTACGAGCAGTACTTC. Translation: CASSLGGGAEYEQYF.